What follows is one T cell receptor (beta chain) and its context. Its target is not known. PCR was run on genomic DNA. A primer set of 30 forward and 13 reverse primers amplified the CDR3. TCRdb re-analysed the multiplex PCR reads in MiXCR, keeping a single row per CDR3 protein. Among under 300,000 distinct CDR3 sequences listed, around 47% were seen once. V was clipped by 10 bases and J by 2 bases; unmatched bases: 17. Germline values: CDR1 ENHRY, CDR2 SYGVKD. The CDR3 loop spans 16 amino acids. This entry belongs to a study of type 1 and type 2 diabetes patients. Overall study: Donors were type 1 diabetes, type 2 diabetes, or nondiabetic controls. The study's findings and limits: Between type 2 diabetes and control samples, V and J usage averaged around 0.97 correlation.

The specimen sequenced was peripheral blood mononuclear cells (PBMCs). This TCR was recovered from a man between 18 and 35 years old with type 2 diabetes. The chain uses TRBV10-3 and TRBJ2-7; 7 nucleotides line up with TRBD1. The CDR3 is CASRFDRDSKTYEQYF. CDR3 nucleotides: TGTGCCAGCAGATTCGACCGGGACAGCAAAACCTACGAGCAGTACTTC.